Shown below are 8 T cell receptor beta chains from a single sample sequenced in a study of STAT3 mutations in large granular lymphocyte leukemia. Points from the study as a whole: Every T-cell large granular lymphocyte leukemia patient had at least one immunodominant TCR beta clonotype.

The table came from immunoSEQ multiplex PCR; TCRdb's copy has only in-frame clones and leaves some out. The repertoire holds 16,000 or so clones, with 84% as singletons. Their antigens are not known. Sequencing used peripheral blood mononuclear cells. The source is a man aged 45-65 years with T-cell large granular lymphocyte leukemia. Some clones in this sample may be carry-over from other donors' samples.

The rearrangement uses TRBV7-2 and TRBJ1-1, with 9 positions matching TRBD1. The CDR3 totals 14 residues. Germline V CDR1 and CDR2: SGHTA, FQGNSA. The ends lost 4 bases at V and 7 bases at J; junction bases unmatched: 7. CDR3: CASSSLPGQGEAFF. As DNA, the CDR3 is TGTGCCAGCAGCTCACTGCCGGGACAGGGTGAAGCTTTCTTT.

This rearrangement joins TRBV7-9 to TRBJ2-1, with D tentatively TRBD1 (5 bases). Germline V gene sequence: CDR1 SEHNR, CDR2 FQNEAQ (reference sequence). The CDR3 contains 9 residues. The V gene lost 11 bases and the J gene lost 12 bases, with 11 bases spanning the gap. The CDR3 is CALREGQFF. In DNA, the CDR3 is TGTGCCCTCAGGGAAGGGCAGTTCTTC.

The CDR3 bases are TGTGCCAGCAGCATAGACAGGGAGGGAAGGGAGACCCAGTACTTC. It yields the protein CASSIDREGRETQYF. This chain joins TRBV7-9 and TRBJ2-5, with D possibly being TRBD1 or TRBD2 (7 bases each). CDR1 is SEHNR and CDR2 is FQNEAQ in the germline V gene (reference sequence). The CDR3 consists of 15 residues. Trimming shortened V by 5 bases and J by 5 bases, and 18 bases separated the two germline ends. The full variable domain, rest sourced from reference TRBV7-9 and TRBJ2-5, is DTGVSQNPRHKITKRGQNVTFRCDPISEHNRLYWYRQTLGQGPEFLTYFQNEAQLEKSRLLSDRFSAERPKGSFSTLEIQRTEQGDSAMYLCASSIDREGRETQYFGPGTRLLVL.

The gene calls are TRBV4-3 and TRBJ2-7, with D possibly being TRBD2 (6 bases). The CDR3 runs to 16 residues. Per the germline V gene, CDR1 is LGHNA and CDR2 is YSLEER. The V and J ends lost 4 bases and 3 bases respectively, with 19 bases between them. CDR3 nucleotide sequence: TGCGCCAGCAGCCGAGCCAGTGGAGGGGTCGGCTACGAGCAGTACTTC. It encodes CASSRASGGVGYEQYF.

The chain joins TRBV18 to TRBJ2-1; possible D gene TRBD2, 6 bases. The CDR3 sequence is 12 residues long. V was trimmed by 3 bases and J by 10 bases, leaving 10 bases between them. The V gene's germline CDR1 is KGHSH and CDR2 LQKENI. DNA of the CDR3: TGTGCCAGCTCACCGGTGACTAGGGAGCAGTTCTTC. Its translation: CASSPVTREQFF.

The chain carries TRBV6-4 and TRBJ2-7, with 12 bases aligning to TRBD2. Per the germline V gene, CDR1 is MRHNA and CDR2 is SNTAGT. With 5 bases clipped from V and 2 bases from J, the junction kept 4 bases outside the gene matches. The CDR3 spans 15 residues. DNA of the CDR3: TGTGCCAGCAGTCCTTCTAGCGGGGGGGCCTACGAGCAGTACTTC. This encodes CASSPSSGGAYEQYF.

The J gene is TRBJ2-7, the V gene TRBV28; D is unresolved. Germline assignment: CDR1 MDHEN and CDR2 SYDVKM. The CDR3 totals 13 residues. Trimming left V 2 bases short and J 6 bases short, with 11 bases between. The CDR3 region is CASSLKGSFEQYF. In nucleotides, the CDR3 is TGTGCCAGCAGTTTAAAGGGTTCATTCGAGCAGTACTTC.

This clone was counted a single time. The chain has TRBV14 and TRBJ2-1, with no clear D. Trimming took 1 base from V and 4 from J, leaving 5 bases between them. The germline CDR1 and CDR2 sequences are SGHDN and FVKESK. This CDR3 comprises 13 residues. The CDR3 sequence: CASSQGPYNEQFF. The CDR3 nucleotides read TGTGCCAGCAGCCAAGGACCTTACAATGAGCAGTTCTTC.